This TCR beta chain was recovered during a study of T cells in Graves' hyperthyroidism and ophthalmopathy. Study summary: Peripheral blood sampling occurred at initial diagnosis, before any treatment. Broader study findings: Most clonotypes expanded in the thyroid (above 0.001) were also present in blood.

Regions amplified from RNA transcripts were the TCR beta CDR3 regions. First-round RT-PCR with HTBI primers amplified the TCR CDR3 region. MiXCR, run by TCRdb on the multiplex PCR reads, gives a single entry per CDR3 protein. Of around 600,000 distinct CDR3 sequences in the sample, approximately 14% were seen once. CDR3 length equals 13 residues. Trimming pared 0 bases from V and 8 bases from J, leaving 10 bases between. Germline CDR1 is WSHSY and CDR2 is SAAADI. A word on this clonotype: Its antigen is not identified.

Reasons for excluding patients were uncontrolled infection, other autoimmune disease, pregnancy or lactation. Diagnosing involved the use of clinical symptoms, serum thyroxine and TRAb, thyroid ultrasound and orbital computed tomography. This clonotype originated in a woman younger than 45 with Graves' hyperthyroidism. The sample was blood. This chain uses TRBV10-2 with TRBJ1-1; D perhaps matches TRBD1 (5 bases). The CDR3 region has the DNA TGCGCCAGCAGTGAGTCGGGACGCGACGAAGCTTTCTTT. It encodes CASSESGRDEAFF.